Included here is one TCR beta chain sequence, with context. Sequencing was performed with immunoSEQ multiplex PCR; in TCRdb, only in-frame clones are kept and a portion is missing. The sample consists of around 150,000 clones, approximately 90% of them appearing once. This sample stems from a study of blood T cell repertoires in COVID-19. The CDR3 sequence is 15 residues long. The germline CDR1 and CDR2 sequences are LNHDA and SQIVND (reference sequence). Unmatched junction bases numbered 9, after V lost 5 bases and J lost 3 bases. This chain links TRBV19 with TRBJ1-2, with TRBD1 identical over 7 bases. Sequencing used peripheral blood. The clonotype was recovered from a woman aged 60-70 years with active or convalescent COVID-19. CDR3 nucleotides: TGTGCCAGTAGTCCGGGACAGCTCAGATACTATGGCTACACCTTC. It encodes CASSPGQLRYYGYTF.